This T cell receptor beta chain was sequenced in a study of blood T cell repertoires in COVID-19. Overall study: Some COVID-19 samples were acute and others convalescent; all came from the United States, Italy and Spain. The analysed material was cDNA or gDNA that came from T cells, B-cell-depleted T cells, or PBMCs.

Original methodology: Scientists estimated how many nucleated cells there were by amplifying reference gene primers. Sequenced by immunoSEQ multiplex PCR; TCRdb stores in-frame clones only, minus some. D and trimming come from the DNA, and the V and J calls and clone size come from that table. The sample shows more than 250,000 clones, approximately 83% of them seen only once. This receptor was taken from a woman aged 30 to 39 who had recovered from COVID-19. The sample comprised peripheral blood.

CDR3 nucleotide sequence: TGTGCCAGCACCCCCAGCTCCTACGAGCAGTACTTC. This codes for CASTPSSYEQYF. The gene calls are TRBV7-2 and TRBJ2-7; D unresolved. Germline values: CDR1 SGHTA, CDR2 FQGNSA. V was trimmed by 7 bases and J by 0 bases, leaving 7 bases between them. The CDR3 length is 12 residues.